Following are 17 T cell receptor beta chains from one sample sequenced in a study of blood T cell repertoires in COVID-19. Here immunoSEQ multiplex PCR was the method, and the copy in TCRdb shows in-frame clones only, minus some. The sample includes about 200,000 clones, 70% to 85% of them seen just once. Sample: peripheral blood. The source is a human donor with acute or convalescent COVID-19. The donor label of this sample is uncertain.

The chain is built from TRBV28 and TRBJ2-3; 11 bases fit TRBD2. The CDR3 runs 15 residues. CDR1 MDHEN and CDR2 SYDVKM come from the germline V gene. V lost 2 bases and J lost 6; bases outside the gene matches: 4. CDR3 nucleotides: TGTGCCAGCAGTTTAACTAGCGGGGGTATGGATACGCAGTATTTT. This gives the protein CASSLTSGGMDTQYF.

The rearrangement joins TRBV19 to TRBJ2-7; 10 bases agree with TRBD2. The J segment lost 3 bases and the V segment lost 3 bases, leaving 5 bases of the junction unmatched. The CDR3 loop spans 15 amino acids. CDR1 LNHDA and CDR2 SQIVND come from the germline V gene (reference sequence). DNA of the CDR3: TGTGCCAGTAGTATTAGTTGGACTAGCGGCTACGAGCAGTACTTC. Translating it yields CASSISWTSGYEQYF.

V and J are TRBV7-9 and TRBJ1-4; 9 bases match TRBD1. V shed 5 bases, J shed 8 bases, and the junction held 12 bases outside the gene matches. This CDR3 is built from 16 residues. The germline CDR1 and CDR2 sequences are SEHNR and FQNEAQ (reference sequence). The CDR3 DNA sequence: TGTGCCAGCAGCCACCCAGCCGGGACAGGGCAGGAAAAACTGTTTTTT. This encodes CASSHPAGTGQEKLFF.

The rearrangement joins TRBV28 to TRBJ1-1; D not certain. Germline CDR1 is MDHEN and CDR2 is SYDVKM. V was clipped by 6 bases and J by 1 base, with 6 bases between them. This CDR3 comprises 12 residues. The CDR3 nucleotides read TGTGCCAGCAGCCTATGGAACACTGAAGCTTTCTTT. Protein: CASSLWNTEAFF. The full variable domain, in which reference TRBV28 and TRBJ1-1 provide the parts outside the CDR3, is DVKVTQSSRYLVKRTGEKVFLECVQDMDHENMFWYRQDPGLGLRLIYFSYDVKMKEKGDIPEGYSVSREKKERFSLILESASTNQTSMYLCASSLWNTEAFFGQGTRLTVV.

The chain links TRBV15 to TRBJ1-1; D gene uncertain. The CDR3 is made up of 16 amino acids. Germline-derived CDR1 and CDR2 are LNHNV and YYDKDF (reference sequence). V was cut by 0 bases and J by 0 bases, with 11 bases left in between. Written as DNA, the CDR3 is TGTGCCACCAGCAGAGAGTATGCAACAATGAACACTGAAGCTTTCTTT. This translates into CATSREYATMNTEAFF.

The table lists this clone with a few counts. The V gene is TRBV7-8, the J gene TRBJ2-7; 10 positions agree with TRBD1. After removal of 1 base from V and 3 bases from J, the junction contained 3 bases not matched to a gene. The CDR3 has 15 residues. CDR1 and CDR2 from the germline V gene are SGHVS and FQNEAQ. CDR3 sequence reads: CASSLETGGDYEQYF. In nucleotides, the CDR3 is TGTGCCAGCAGCTTAGAGACAGGGGGCGACTACGAGCAGTACTTC.

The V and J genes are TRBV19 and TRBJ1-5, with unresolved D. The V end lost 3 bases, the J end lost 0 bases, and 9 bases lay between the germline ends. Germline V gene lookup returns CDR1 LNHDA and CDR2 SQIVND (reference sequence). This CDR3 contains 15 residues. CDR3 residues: CASSIGFSSNQPQHF. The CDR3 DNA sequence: TGTGCCAGTAGTATCGGGTTCAGTAGCAATCAGCCCCAGCATTTT.

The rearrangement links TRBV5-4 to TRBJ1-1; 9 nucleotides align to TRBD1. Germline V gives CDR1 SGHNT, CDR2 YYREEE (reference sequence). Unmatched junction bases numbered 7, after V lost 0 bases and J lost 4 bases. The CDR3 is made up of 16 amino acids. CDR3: CASSLAGTGQGTEAFF. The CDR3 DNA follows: TGTGCCAGCAGCTTGGCAGGGACAGGGCAAGGCACTGAAGCTTTCTTT.

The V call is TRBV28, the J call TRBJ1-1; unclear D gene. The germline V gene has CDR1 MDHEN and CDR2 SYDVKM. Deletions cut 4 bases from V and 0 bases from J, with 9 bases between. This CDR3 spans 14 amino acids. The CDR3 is CASSSLGLNTEAFF. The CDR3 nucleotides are TGTGCCAGCAGTTCTCTTGGCTTGAACACTGAAGCTTTCTTT.

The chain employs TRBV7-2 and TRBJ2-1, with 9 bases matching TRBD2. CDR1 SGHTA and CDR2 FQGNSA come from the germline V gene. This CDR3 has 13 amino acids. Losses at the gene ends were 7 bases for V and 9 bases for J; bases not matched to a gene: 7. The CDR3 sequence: CASTRTSVGEQFF. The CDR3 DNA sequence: TGTGCCAGCACCCGGACTAGCGTAGGTGAGCAGTTCTTC.

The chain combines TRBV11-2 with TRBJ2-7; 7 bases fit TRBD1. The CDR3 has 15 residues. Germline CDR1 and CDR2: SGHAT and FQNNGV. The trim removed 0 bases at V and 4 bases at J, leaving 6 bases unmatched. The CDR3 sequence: CASSLDRTGRYEQYF. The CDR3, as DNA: TGTGCCAGCAGCTTAGATCGGACAGGTCGGTACGAGCAGTACTTC.

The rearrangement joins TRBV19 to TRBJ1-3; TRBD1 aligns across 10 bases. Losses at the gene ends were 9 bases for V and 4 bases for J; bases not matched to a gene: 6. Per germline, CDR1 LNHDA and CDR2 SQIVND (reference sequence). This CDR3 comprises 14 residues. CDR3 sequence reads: CASRDRGPGNTIYF. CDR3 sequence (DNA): TGTGCCAGCCGGGACAGGGGACCCGGAAACACCATATATTTT.

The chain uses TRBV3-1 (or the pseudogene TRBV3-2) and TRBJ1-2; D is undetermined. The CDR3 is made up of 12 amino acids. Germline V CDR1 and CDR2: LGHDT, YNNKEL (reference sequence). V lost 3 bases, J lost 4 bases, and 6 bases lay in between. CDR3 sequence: CASSQTIYGYTF. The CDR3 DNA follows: TGTGCCAGCAGCCAGACTATCTATGGCTACACCTTC.

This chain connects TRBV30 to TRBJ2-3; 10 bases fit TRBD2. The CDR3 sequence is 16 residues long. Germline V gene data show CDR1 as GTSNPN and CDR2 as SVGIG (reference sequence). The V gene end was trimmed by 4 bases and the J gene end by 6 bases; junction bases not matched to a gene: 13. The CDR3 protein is CAWNPSGSYDRDTQYF. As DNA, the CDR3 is TGTGCCTGGAACCCTAGCGGGAGTTACGACAGGGATACGCAGTATTTT.

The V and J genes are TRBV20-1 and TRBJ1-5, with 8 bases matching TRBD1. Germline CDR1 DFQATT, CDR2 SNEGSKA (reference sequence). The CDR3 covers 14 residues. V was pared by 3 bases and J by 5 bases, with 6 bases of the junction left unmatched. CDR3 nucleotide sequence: TGCAGTGCTAGTTCGCAGGGGGCTCATCAGCCCCAGCATTTT. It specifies CSASSQGAHQPQHF.

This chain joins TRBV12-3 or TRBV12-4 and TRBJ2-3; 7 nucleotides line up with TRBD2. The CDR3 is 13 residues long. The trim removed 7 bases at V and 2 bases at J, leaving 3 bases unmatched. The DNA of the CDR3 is TGTGCCAGCAAGCGGGATTACACAGATACGCAGTATTTT. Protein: CASKRDYTDTQYF.

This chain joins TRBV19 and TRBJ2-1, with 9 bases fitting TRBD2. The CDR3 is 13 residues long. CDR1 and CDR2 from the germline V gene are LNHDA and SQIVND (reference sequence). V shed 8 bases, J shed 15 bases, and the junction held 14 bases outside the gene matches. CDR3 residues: CASGPGLAILRFF. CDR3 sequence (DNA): TGTGCCAGTGGCCCGGGACTAGCCATCTTAAGGTTCTTC.